The sequence of this T cell receptor (beta chain) was determined in a study of somatic mutations in cytotoxic T cells in rheumatoid arthritis. Study in general: Blood (around 27 ml EDTA) from each patient was taken right after diagnosis, before any treatment.

This CDR3 spans 15 amino acids. Deletions cut 1 base from V and 2 bases from J, with 11 bases between. CDR1 LNHDA and CDR2 SQIVND come from the germline V gene (reference sequence). TCRdb's table, derived via immunoSEQ multiplex PCR, lists solely in-frame clones and lacks some. The sample holds roughly 5,500 clones, roughly 82% seen once. About this clone itself: The antigen remains unidentified.

General study findings and limits: Levels of CD8+ T-cell clonality in rheumatoid arthritis patients were statistically indistinguishable from those seen in age-matched healthy controls, with no significant difference.

The sequence was obtained from a woman aged 50 to 60 with rheumatoid arthritis. The V and J genes are TRBV19 and TRBJ2-5, with D possibly TRBD2 on 5 matching bases. Sequencing input: CD8+ T cells sorted from blood. CDR3 nucleotides: TGTGCCAGTAGTATAGCGTCTAGCACGCAAGAGACCCAGTACTTC. Protein product: CASSIASSTQETQYF.